This is a list of T cell receptor beta chains from one sample in a study of blood T cell repertoires in COVID-19. The data were produced by immunoSEQ multiplex PCR, yet TCRdb's version contains in-frame clones alone and is incomplete. The sample holds tens of thousands of clones, approximately 89% seen once. The material sequenced was peripheral blood. These receptor sequences come from a man aged 60 to 75 with acute or convalescent COVID-19. The CDR3 runs from the conserved cysteine through the conserved F or W. The D gene is left open where the match is weak. Clone size is shown for a subset of rows, as once, few, many or a class of expanded clone.

J gene | D gene | clone size | V gene | CDR3 protein | CDR3 DNA
TRBJ2-2 | TRBD1 | once | TRBV10-3 | CATRTGGNTGELFF | TGTGCCACCCGGACAGGAGGGAACACCGGGGAGCTGTTTTTT
TRBJ2-3 | - | - | TRBV5-6 | CASSLRLLENTQYF | TGTGCCAGCAGCTTGAGACTTCTGGAAAATACGCAGTATTTT
TRBJ2-1 | - | - | TRBV2 | CASSEGLESFF | TGTGCCAGCAGTGAAGGACTGGAGTCTTTCTTC
TRBJ2-3 | TRBD1 | - | TRBV19 | CASSIRGTGGLSARDTQYF | TGTGCCAGTAGTATACGAGGGACAGGGGGCTTATCGGCCAGGGATACGCAGTATTTT
TRBJ2-1 | - | once | TRBV19 | CASSIGGGPYNEQFF | TGTGCCAGTAGTATTGGCGGGGGCCCTTACAATGAGCAGTTCTTC
TRBJ2-2 | TRBD1 | once | TRBV6-4 | CASSDPGQDHGELFF | TGTGCCAGCAGTGATCCGGGACAGGATCACGGGGAGCTGTTTTTT
TRBJ2-3 | TRBD2 | - | TRBV11-2 | CASSTSGGPQYF | TGTGCCAGCAGCACAAGCGGGGGGCCGCAGTATTTT
TRBJ1-1 | TRBD1 | - | TRBV18 | CASSQGGLGDTEAFF | TGTGCCAGCTCACAAGGGGGCCTAGGAGACACTGAAGCTTTCTTT
TRBJ2-7 | - | - | TRBV5-5 | CASSSSVYRYEQYF | TGTGCCAGCAGCTCGTCTGTTTACAGATACGAGCAGTACTTC
TRBJ1-2 | - | - | TRBV7-2 | CASSRAGYGYTF | TGTGCCAGCAGCCGTGCCGGCTATGGCTACACCTTC
TRBJ1-2 | TRBD1 | once | TRBV24-1 | CATRGIGTVDGYTF | TGTGCCACCAGGGGAATCGGGACAGTAGATGGCTACACCTTC
TRBJ2-3 | - | - | TRBV7-2 | CASSSMLLAPVGTQYF | TGTGCCAGCAGCTCGATGTTACTAGCCCCGGTGGGTACGCAGTATTTT
TRBJ1-2 | - | - | TRBV10-3 | CAIRGDSNYGYTF | TGTGCCATCAGGGGCGACAGTAATTATGGCTACACCTTC
TRBJ1-5 | - | few | TRBV2 | CASSGPGGLKGNQPQHF | TGTGCCAGCAGCGGACCCGGGGGTCTAAAAGGCAATCAGCCCCAGCATTTT
TRBJ2-5 | - | - | TRBV30 | CAWSVGGSETQYF | TGTGCCTGGAGTGTAGGGGGATCAGAGACCCAGTACTTC
TRBJ2-5 | - | - | TRBV11-1 | CASSPRTGSETQYF | TGTGCCAGCAGCCCGCGGACTGGCTCGGAGACCCAGTACTTC
TRBJ1-3 | TRBD1 | - | TRBV30 | CAWRAGQGASTIYF | TGTGCCTGGAGGGCGGGACAGGGGGCCAGCACCATATATTTT
TRBJ2-7 | - | - | TRBV28 | CASSSYPLTEEQYF | TGTGCCAGCAGTTCCTACCCTCTAACGGAGGAGCAGTACTTC
TRBJ2-6 | - | - | TRBV4-2 | CASSQDEIPGIGANVLTF | TGTGCCAGCAGCCAAGATGAAATCCCAGGGATTGGGGCCAACGTCCTGACTTTC
TRBJ1-2 | - | - | TRBV6-2/TRBV6-3 | CASSSRRSLANYGYTF | TGTGCCAGCAGTTCACGCCGGTCCTTAGCTAACTATGGCTACACCTTC
TRBJ1-1 | - | - | TRBV30 | CAWRRQPNTEAFF | TGTGCCTGGAGGCGACAGCCGAACACTGAAGCTTTCTTT
TRBJ2-3 | - | - | TRBV5-6 | CASSLARLSTDTQYF | TGTGCCAGCAGCTTGGCCAGGCTAAGCACAGATACGCAGTATTTT
TRBJ2-6 | - | - | TRBV7-9 | CASSLGEVANVLTF | TGTGCCAGCAGCCTGGGGGAGGTGGCCAACGTCCTGACTTTC
TRBJ1-3 | - | - | TRBV13 | CASSFAGVMGNTIYF | TGTGCCAGCAGCTTCGCAGGGGTGATGGGAAACACCATATATTTT
TRBJ2-2 | - | - | TRBV11-1 | CASSLTQDTGELFF | TGTGCCAGCAGCTTAACACAGGACACCGGGGAGCTGTTTTTT
TRBJ1-5 | TRBD1 | - | TRBV6-1 | CASSEALGRGASDNQPQHF | TGTGCCAGCAGTGAAGCGCTCGGCAGGGGGGCCAGTGACAATCAGCCCCAGCATTTT
TRBJ1-4 | - | - | TRBV19 | CASSRQGYEKLFF | TGTGCCAGTAGCCGCCAGGGTTATGAAAAACTGTTTTTT
TRBJ1-3 | TRBD1 | - | TRBV3-1/TRBV3-2 | CASSQVAGQKTGNTIYF | TGTGCCAGCAGCCAAGTGGCGGGACAGAAAACAGGAAACACCATATATTTT
TRBJ2-3 | TRBD1 | - | TRBV9 | CASSVAQGSTDTQYF | TGTGCCAGCAGCGTAGCACAGGGGAGCACAGATACGCAGTATTTT
TRBJ2-1 | TRBD2 | once | TRBV9 | CASGKLAGGYDEQFF | TGTGCCAGCGGGAAACTAGCGGGGGGGTATGATGAGCAGTTCTTC
TRBJ1-2 | - | - | TRBV5-6 | CASSVGRPAGYGYTF | TGTGCCAGCAGCGTGGGGCGACCGGCGGGCTATGGCTACACCTTC
TRBJ2-3 | TRBD2 | - | TRBV11-2 | CASSHPIAGEITDTQYF | TGTGCCAGCAGCCACCCTATAGCGGGGGAAATCACAGATACGCAGTATTTT
TRBJ1-1 | - | - | TRBV7-2 | CASRQRGSTEAFF | TGTGCCAGCAGACAAAGGGGGAGCACTGAAGCTTTCTTT
TRBJ2-3 | - | - | TRBV29-1 | CSVLTTTDTQYF | TGCAGCGTGCTGACTACCACAGATACGCAGTATTTT
TRBJ2-6 | - | - | TRBV6-2/TRBV6-3 | CASSSVGQGGISGANVLTF | TGTGCCAGCAGTTCGGTGGGGCAGGGAGGAATATCTGGGGCCAACGTCCTGACTTTC
TRBJ2-1 | - | - | TRBV11-1 | CASSRGQSEKQFF | TGTGCCAGCAGCCGGGGACAATCAGAAAAGCAGTTCTTC
TRBJ2-7 | TRBD2 | - | TRBV7-6 | CASSLASLLTTSEPPYEQYF | TGTGCCAGCAGCTTAGCCTCCCTGTTAACGACTAGCGAACCCCCCTACGAGCAGTACTTC
TRBJ1-2 | - | - | TRBV5-1 | CASSYSPAGGYGYTF | TGCGCCAGCAGCTATTCCCCGGCCGGGGGCTATGGCTACACCTTC
TRBJ1-5 | TRBD1 | - | TRBV9 | CASSAGGDSRNQPQHF | TGTGCCAGCAGCGCCGGAGGGGACAGCCGCAATCAGCCCCAGCATTTT
TRBJ2-7 | - | - | TRBV19 | CASSASDRGGGEQYF | TGTGCCAGTAGTGCCTCCGATAGAGGCGGTGGCGAGCAGTACTTC
TRBJ2-1 | - | once | TRBV12-3/TRBV12-4 | CASSKRVNEQFF | TGTGCCAGCAGTAAGAGGGTAAATGAGCAGTTCTTC